A selection of T cell receptor beta chains follows, all from one sample in a study of patients with pleural tuberculosis. In TCRdb, the reads were re-called with MiXCR into one record per CDR3 protein. Of about 50,000 distinct CDR3 sequences listed, 7.3% are singletons. All receptors come from a human donor with pleural tuberculosis. Both conserved end residues are part of each CDR3. Each record gives: clone size, V gene, D gene, J gene, CDR3 protein, CDR3 DNA. D genes are given only for firm matches. Size is omitted from some rows. Given values are once, few, many or a class for expanded clones.

.	TRBV20-1	.	TRBJ1-5	CSASPLGQPQHF	TGCAGTGCTAGTCCCCTGGGTCAGCCCCAGCATTTT
many	TRBV20-1	.	TRBJ2-1	CSALGGNYNEQFF	TGCAGTGCGCTTGGGGGGAACTACAATGAGCAGTTCTTC
many	TRBV11-2	TRBD2	TRBJ2-3	CASSFSGSTDTQYF	TGTGCCAGCAGCTTTAGCGGGAGTACAGATACGCAGTATTTT
.	TRBV4-3	TRBD1	TRBJ2-5	CASSQGTGEETQYF	TGCGCCAGCAGCCAAGGAACAGGGGAAGAGACCCAGTACTTC
many	TRBV11-2	.	TRBJ2-3	CASSLVGRSTDTQYF	TGTGCCAGCAGCTTAGTAGGGCGAAGCACAGATACGCAGTATTTT
few	TRBV29-1	.	TRBJ2-1	CSVWKGQVYNEQFF	TGCAGCGTTTGGAAGGGGCAGGTTTACAATGAGCAGTTCTTC
many	TRBV11-1	.	TRBJ2-2	CASSPQIGTGELFF	TGTGCCAGCAGCCCACAGATTGGGACCGGGGAGCTGTTTTTT
many	TRBV6-1	.	TRBJ2-7	CASSAQDNSYEQYF	TGTGCCAGCAGTGCGCAGGATAACTCCTACGAGCAGTACTTC
many	TRBV11-2	.	TRBJ2-1	CASSLDGGWGNEQFF	TGTGCCAGCAGCTTAGACGGTGGATGGGGCAATGAGCAGTTCTTC
.	TRBV19	.	TRBJ1-4	CASRPGPDTEKLFF	TGTGCCAGTAGACCGGGACCGGATACTGAAAAACTGTTTTTT
many	TRBV20-1	.	TRBJ2-3	CSARTAMNTDTQYF	TGCAGTGCTAGAACGGCCATGAATACAGATACGCAGTATTTT
many	TRBV24-1	.	TRBJ1-1	CATSDWTNTEAFF	TGTGCCACCAGTGATTGGACGAACACTGAAGCTTTCTTT
many	TRBV19	.	TRBJ1-5	CASSIGGIRPQHF	TGTGCCAGTAGTATAGGGGGGATCAGGCCCCAGCATTTT
few	TRBV12-3/TRBV12-4	TRBD2	TRBJ2-1	CASTDTGTSGTREQFF	TGTGCCAGCACCGATACCGGGACTAGCGGGACGAGGGAGCAGTTCTTC
many	TRBV12-3/TRBV12-4	TRBD1	TRBJ1-4	CASSPLSTGKGEKLFF	TGTGCCAGCAGTCCCCTATCGACAGGGAAGGGTGAAAAACTGTTTTTT
many	TRBV7-3	.	TRBJ1-5	CASSLTYSNQPQHF	TGTGCCAGCAGCTTAACTTATAGCAATCAGCCCCAGCATTTT
many	TRBV11-1	.	TRBJ2-1	CASSLLNGRNEQFF	TGTGCCAGCAGCTTATTAAACGGACGCAATGAGCAGTTCTTC
many	TRBV29-1	.	TRBJ2-3	CSVEELESTDTQYF	TGCAGCGTTGAAGAGTTAGAGAGCACAGATACGCAGTATTTT
many	TRBV20-1	TRBD2	TRBJ2-3	CSARVRAGATDTQYF	TGCAGTGCTAGAGTCCGAGCGGGAGCAACGGATACGCAGTATTTT
many	TRBV6-1	.	TRBJ1-3	CASRTGGVNTIYF	TGTGCCAGCCGAACCGGAGGGGTAAACACCATATATTTT
many	TRBV9	.	TRBJ2-1	CASSAAAYGEQFF	TGTGCCAGCAGCGCGGCAGCTTACGGTGAGCAGTTCTTC
.	TRBV7-6	.	TRBJ2-5	CASSLAQGSQETQYF	TGTGCCAGCAGCTTAGCCCAGGGGTCCCAAGAGACCCAGTACTTC
few	TRBV29-1	.	TRBJ2-5	CSAHRGPQETQYF	TGCAGCGCGCACCGGGGGCCCCAAGAGACCCAGTACTTC
many	TRBV7-1	.	TRBJ2-2	CASSSPWTVLAGELFF	TGTGCCAGCAGCTCTCCCTGGACAGTTTTGGCCGGGGAGCTGTTTTTT
many	TRBV20-1	.	TRBJ2-7	CSAPGQGAFSEQYF	TGCAGTGCTCCCGGACAAGGGGCATTCAGCGAGCAGTACTTC
many	TRBV4-1	TRBD1	TRBJ1-2	CASSPTTGGGYTF	TGCGCCAGCAGCCCTACAACAGGGGGTGGCTACACCTTC
many	TRBV20-1	.	TRBJ2-7	CSALGGTSYEQYF	TGCAGTGCTCTTGGGGGGACATCCTACGAGCAGTACTTC
many	TRBV12-3/TRBV12-4	.	TRBJ2-7	CASSSDRDSGFREQYF	TGTGCCAGCAGTTCAGACCGGGACTCCGGATTTCGCGAGCAGTACTTC
many	TRBV6-1	.	TRBJ1-1	CASSDTGTKAFF	TGTGCCAGCAGTGATACGGGAACAAAAGCTTTCTTT
many	TRBV6-2/TRBV6-3	TRBD2	TRBJ2-3	CASSYSLAGTDTQYF	TGTGCCAGCAGTTACTCGCTAGCGGGCACAGATACGCAGTATTTT
many	TRBV20-1	.	TRBJ2-3	CSAFGGLNTQYF	TGCAGTGCGTTCGGGGGGCTAAATACGCAGTATTTT
many	TRBV28	TRBD2	TRBJ2-3	CASSFSAGTITDTQYF	TGTGCCAGCAGTTTCTCGGCAGGGACTATCACAGATACGCAGTATTTT
many	TRBV5-4	TRBD2	TRBJ2-3	CASSLAGGPGDTQYF	TGTGCCAGCAGCTTGGCGGGAGGGCCCGGAGATACGCAGTATTTT
many	TRBV2	.	TRBJ1-1	CASMGESALDFGFF	TGTGCCAGCATGGGGGAGTCGGCACTCGATTTTGGTTTCTTT
few	TRBV3-1	TRBD2	TRBJ2-7	CASSQVRTSGEQYF	TGTGCCAGCAGCCAAGTACGGACTAGCGGAGAGCAGTACTTC
many	TRBV15	.	TRBJ2-5	CATSKTRLRETQYF	TGTGCCACCAGCAAGACGAGACTGCGAGAGACCCAGTACTTC
many	TRBV12-3/TRBV12-4	TRBD1	TRBJ1-4	CASSRQGKTNEKLFF	TGTGCCAGCAGTCGACAGGGGAAAACTAATGAAAAACTGTTTTTT
.	TRBV29-1	.	TRBJ1-2	CSVTSGRFYGYTF	TGCAGCGTTACTTCGGGACGGTTCTATGGCTACACCTTC
many	TRBV19	.	TRBJ1-5	CASSRNDRNQPQHF	TGTGCCAGTAGTCGCAACGACAGAAATCAGCCCCAGCATTTT
many	TRBV20-1	TRBD1	TRBJ1-4	CSARETGGLEKLFF	TGCAGTGCTAGAGAGACAGGGGGCCTTGAAAAACTGTTTTTT
many	TRBV6-2/TRBV6-3	.	TRBJ1-5	CASSLDSLNQPQHF	TGTGCCAGCAGTTTGGACAGCTTAAATCAGCCCCAGCATTTT
few	TRBV9	.	TRBJ2-5	CASSVGADQETQYF	TGTGCCAGCAGCGTAGGGGCAGATCAAGAGACCCAGTACTTC
once	TRBV12-3/TRBV12-4	.	TRBJ1-1	CASSFDSSNTEALF	TGTGCCAGCAGTTTCGACAGTTCGAACACTGAAGCTCTCTTT
few	TRBV10-3	.	TRBJ2-2	CAIARSGVVNTGELFF	TGTGCCATTGCTAGGTCTGGGGTCGTAAACACCGGGGAGCTGTTTTTT
many	TRBV28	.	TRBJ1-5	CASSLNQGGNQPQHF	TGTGCCAGCAGTTTAAACCAGGGCGGCAATCAGCCCCAGCATTTT
few	TRBV19	TRBD2	TRBJ2-1	CASSNSGRANNEQFF	TGTGCCAGTAGTAACAGCGGGAGGGCCAACAATGAGCAGTTCTTC
many	TRBV10-3	.	TRBJ2-1	CATGQSEYNDEQFF	TGTGCCACCGGACAGTCCGAGTACAACGATGAGCAGTTCTTC
many	TRBV24-1	.	TRBJ2-5	CATSDHSGETQYF	TGTGCCACCAGTGATCACTCCGGGGAGACCCAGTACTTC
many	TRBV6-1	.	TRBJ2-5	CASSTRETQYF	TGTGCCAGCAGTACCCGTGAGACCCAGTACTTC
many	TRBV11-2	.	TRBJ2-5	CASSLGDPRETQYF	TGTGCCAGCAGCTTAGGAGACCCACGAGAGACCCAGTACTTC
many	TRBV11-2	TRBD1	TRBJ2-3	CASNGGTALYAQYF	TGTGCCAGCAACGGTGGGACAGCCCTCTATGCGCAGTATTTT
many	TRBV20-1	TRBD2	TRBJ2-5	CSASDPGASGFQETQYF	TGCAGTGCTAGTGATCCCGGAGCTAGCGGGTTCCAAGAGACCCAGTACTTC
many	TRBV24-1	.	TRBJ2-2	CATSDPGPNTGELFF	TGTGCCACCAGTGATCCCGGACCGAACACCGGGGAGCTGTTTTTT
many	TRBV2	TRBD1	TRBJ1-5	CASSQGQGFNQPQHF	TGTGCCAGCAGCCAGGGACAGGGCTTCAATCAGCCCCAGCATTTT
few	TRBV5-1	.	TRBJ1-2	CASSLREANYGYTF	TGCGCCAGCAGCTTACGGGAAGCTAACTATGGCTACACCTTC
many	TRBV11-2	.	TRBJ1-1	CASSYGGEASIEAFF	TGTGCCAGCAGCTACGGGGGGGAGGCGTCGATTGAAGCTTTCTTT